These T cell receptor beta chains were read from a single sample in a study of cytomegalovirus exposure and HLA in healthy donors. Produced via immunoSEQ multiplex PCR; TCRdb's table is partial and in-frame only. The data contain just over 60,000 clones, 70% to 90% of them seen just once; the ten biggest clones take up 1.4% to 1.5%. Input material: PBMCs. The origin of the receptors is a man aged 18 to 30 in good health and CMV-seronegative. Both conserved end residues are part of each CDR3. D genes are given only for firm matches. Not every row has a clone size; where given, it reads once, few, many or a size class.

-	TRBV28	TRBJ1-6	-	CASIGGGHGVSSPLHF	TGTGCCAGCATTGGGGGGGGCCACGGCGTAAGCTCACCCCTCCACTTT
-	TRBV6-5	TRBJ1-5	-	CASSPTLGANQPQHF	TGTGCCAGCAGCCCGACCCTGGGGGCCAATCAGCCCCAGCATTTT
TRBD1	TRBV7-6	TRBJ1-1	-	CASTPIYPATGSTEAFF	TGTGCCAGCACCCCTATTTACCCGGCGACAGGGAGCACTGAAGCTTTCTTT
-	TRBV30	TRBJ1-3	-	CAWGQDSGNTIYF	TGTGCCTGGGGGCAGGACTCTGGAAACACCATATATTTT
TRBD1	TRBV6-6	TRBJ2-5	few	CASSWTGLETQYF	TGTGCCAGCAGTTGGACAGGGTTGGAGACCCAGTACTTC
-	TRBV4-2	TRBJ2-7	-	CASSQDPTGTVYEQYF	TGTGCCAGCAGCCAAGATCCGACAGGTACGGTATACGAGCAGTACTTC
-	TRBV9	TRBJ2-7	-	CASSVDPSSYEQYF	TGTGCCAGCAGCGTAGACCCCAGCTCCTACGAGCAGTACTTC
TRBD2	TRBV28	TRBJ2-1	-	CASSSRTSGVYNEQFF	TGTGCCAGCAGTTCTCGGACTAGCGGGGTATACAATGAGCAGTTCTTC
-	TRBV30	TRBJ1-2	once	CAWIYTNYGYTF	TGTGCCTGGATTTACACCAACTATGGCTACACCTTC
TRBD1	TRBV6-5	TRBJ1-2	-	CASRSISGTGVGYTF	TGTGCCAGCAGGTCCATCTCCGGGACAGGGGTCGGCTACACCTTC
-	TRBV6-1	TRBJ2-5	once	CASSRGQETQYF	TGTGCCAGTTCGCGGGGCCAAGAGACCCAGTACTTC
TRBD1	TRBV2	TRBJ1-5	-	CASRDRGQPQHF	TGTGCCAGCAGGGACAGGGGTCAGCCCCAGCATTTT
TRBD1	TRBV6-5	TRBJ2-5	-	CASSRTGLVKETQYF	TGTGCCAGCAGCCGGACAGGGTTGGTTAAAGAGACCCAGTACTTC
TRBD1	TRBV7-6	TRBJ2-7	-	CASSLGQLYEQYF	TGTGCCAGCAGCCTGGGACAGTTATACGAGCAGTACTTC
TRBD2	TRBV28	TRBJ2-7	-	CASSQPPGGYEQYF	TGTGCCAGCAGTCAACCGCCGGGAGGCTACGAGCAGTACTTC
-	TRBV27	TRBJ1-1	-	CASSYNTGSTEAFF	TGTGCCAGCAGTTATAATACAGGGTCGACTGAAGCTTTCTTT
TRBD1	TRBV19	TRBJ2-7	-	CASSLTRGHYEQYF	TGTGCCAGTAGTTTAACCAGGGGGCACTACGAGCAGTACTTC
-	TRBV11-2	TRBJ2-7	-	CASSLQSYEQYF	TGTGCCAGCAGCTTACAATCCTACGAGCAGTACTTC
-	TRBV7-9	TRBJ2-1	few	CASTRTGRYEQFF	TGTGCCAGCACTAGGACTGGACGGTATGAGCAGTTCTTC
TRBD1	TRBV7-7	TRBJ1-4	-	CASSLGTGTNEKLFF	TGTGCTAGCAGCCTAGGGACAGGGACTAATGAAAAACTGTTTTTT
-	TRBV28	TRBJ1-2	-	CASSLPGGLNYGYTF	TGTGCCAGCAGCCTCCCGGGGGGCCTAAACTATGGCTACACCTTC
TRBD1	TRBV11-3	TRBJ1-2	once	CASSPWSQGADYGYTF	TGTGCCAGCAGCCCCTGGTCACAGGGGGCCGACTATGGCTACACCTTC
-	TRBV10-3	TRBJ2-1	-	CAMGGGSYNEQFF	TGTGCCATGGGAGGGGGCTCCTACAATGAGCAGTTCTTC
TRBD1	TRBV6-1	TRBJ1-1	-	CASTLGQENTEAFF	TGTGCCAGCACTTTGGGACAGGAGAACACTGAAGCTTTCTTT
-	TRBV19	TRBJ1-2	-	CASSIDRWYYGYTF	TGTGCCAGTAGTATAGATCGGTGGTACTATGGCTACACCTTC
-	TRBV7-6	TRBJ2-7	-	CASSLAGGTYEQYF	TGTGCCAGCAGCTTAGCAGGGGGTACCTACGAGCAGTACTTC
TRBD1	TRBV28	TRBJ1-2	-	CATLQGTYGYTF	TGTGCCACCCTACAGGGGACCTATGGCTACACCTTC
-	TRBV28	TRBJ1-1	-	CASSPRERGAYTEAFF	TGTGCCAGCAGTCCGCGGGAGAGGGGCGCGTACACTGAAGCTTTCTTT
TRBD1	TRBV6-5	TRBJ1-1	once	CASSYSYGTGAPEAFF	TGTGCCAGCAGTTACTCGTATGGGACAGGTGCGCCTGAAGCTTTCTTT
-	TRBV28	TRBJ1-2	-	CASSSPGEGGYTF	TGTGCCAGCAGTTCCCCCGGGGAGGGTGGCTACACCTTC
-	TRBV10-3	TRBJ2-1	-	CAISGSEYNEQFF	TGTGCCATCAGTGGGAGCGAATACAATGAGCAGTTCTTC
-	TRBV29-1	TRBJ2-4	-	CSVEVGGRNIQYF	TGCAGCGTTGAAGTTGGGGGGAGAAACATTCAGTACTTC
-	TRBV6-1	TRBJ1-5	medium-sized	CASNYAGNQPQHF	TGTGCCAGCAATTATGCAGGCAATCAGCCCCAGCATTTT
TRBD1	TRBV4-1	TRBJ2-7	-	CASSVGTGGSYEQYF	TGCGCCAGCAGCGTAGGGACAGGGGGCTCCTACGAGCAGTACTTC
-	TRBV7-2	TRBJ1-6	-	CASSLGPTGYNSPLHF	TGTGCCAGCAGCTTGGGCCCCACAGGGTATAATTCACCCCTCCACTTT
TRBD1	TRBV28	TRBJ1-1	-	CASSLTGRRGTEAFF	TGTGCCAGCAGTTTGACAGGGCGTCGAGGCACTGAAGCTTTCTTT
TRBD2	TRBV2	TRBJ2-3	-	CASSVTSGSTADTQYF	TGTGCCAGCAGTGTAACTAGCGGGTCTACCGCGGATACGCAGTATTTT
TRBD1	TRBV4-1	TRBJ1-4	-	CASRAVGTGDEKLFF	TGCGCCAGCAGGGCTGTCGGGACAGGGGATGAAAAACTGTTTTTT
-	TRBV7-6	TRBJ1-5	-	CASSLGGGGNQPQHF	TGTGCCAGCAGCTTAGGCGGGGGTGGCAATCAGCCCCAGCATTTT
TRBD2	TRBV10-1	TRBJ2-3	-	CASSLTSAQDTQYF	TGCGCCAGCAGCCTGACTAGCGCGCAAGATACGCAGTATTTT
TRBD2	TRBV10-3	TRBJ2-3	-	CATKLRGGFTDTQYF	TGTGCCACCAAGCTACGCGGGGGGTTCACAGATACGCAGTATTTT
-	TRBV5-1	TRBJ1-1	-	CASSFSGTQNTEAFF	TGCGCCAGCAGCTTCTCCGGGACACAAAACACTGAAGCTTTCTTT
-	TRBV27	TRBJ2-7	-	CASSWANEQYF	TGTGCCAGCAGTTGGGCCAACGAGCAGTACTTC
-	TRBV7-9	TRBJ2-2	-	CASRTGQGTGELFF	TGTGCCAGCCGCACAGGGCAGGGTACCGGGGAGCTGTTTTTT
-	TRBV4-1	TRBJ2-7	-	CASSQHGAPYEQYF	TGCGCCAGCAGCCAACATGGGGCCCCCTACGAGCAGTACTTC
TRBD1	TRBV10-3	TRBJ1-2	-	CAISPTGDGYTF	TGTGCCATCAGTCCTACAGGGGATGGCTACACCTTC
-	TRBV4-2	TRBJ2-2	-	CASSQGFTDTGELFF	TGTGCCAGCAGCCAAGGGTTCACGGACACCGGGGAGCTGTTTTTT